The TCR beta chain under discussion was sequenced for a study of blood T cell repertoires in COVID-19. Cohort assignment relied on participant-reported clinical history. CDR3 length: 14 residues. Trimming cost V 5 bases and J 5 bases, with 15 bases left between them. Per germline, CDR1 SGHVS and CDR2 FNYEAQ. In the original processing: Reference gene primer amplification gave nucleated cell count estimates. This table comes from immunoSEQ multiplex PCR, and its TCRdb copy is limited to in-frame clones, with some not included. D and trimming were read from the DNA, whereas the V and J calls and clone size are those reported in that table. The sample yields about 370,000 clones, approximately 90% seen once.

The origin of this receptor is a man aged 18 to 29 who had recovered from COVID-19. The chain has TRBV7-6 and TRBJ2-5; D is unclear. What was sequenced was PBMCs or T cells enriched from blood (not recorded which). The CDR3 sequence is CASSADLLRETQYF. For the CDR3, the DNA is TGTGCCAGCAGCGCCGACCTCCTGCGGGAGACCCAGTACTTC. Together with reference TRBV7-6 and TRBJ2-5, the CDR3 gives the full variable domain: GAGVSQSPRYKVTKRGQDVALRCDPISGHVSLYWYRQALGQGPEFLTYFNYEAQQDKSGLPNDRFSAERPEGSISTLTIQRTEQRDSAMYRCASSADLLRETQYFGPGTRLLVL.